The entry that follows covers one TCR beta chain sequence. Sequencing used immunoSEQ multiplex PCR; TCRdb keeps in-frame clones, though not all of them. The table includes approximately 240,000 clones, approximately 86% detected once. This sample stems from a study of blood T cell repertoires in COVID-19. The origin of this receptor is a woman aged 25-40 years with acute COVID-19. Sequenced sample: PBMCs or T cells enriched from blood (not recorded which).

The CDR3 DNA sequence: TGTGCCATCAATAAGGGCAGGGTGGACTCTGGAAACACCATATATTTT. Translation: CAINKGRVDSGNTIYF. The chain joins TRBV10-3 to TRBJ1-3, with D tentatively TRBD1 (5 bases). This CDR3 has 16 amino acids. Trimming took off 7 bases at V and 0 bases at J, with 16 bases between the two ends. Looked up from germline, CDR1 is ENHRY and CDR2 is SYGVKD.